This record concerns one TCR beta chain sequence. These data belong to a study of OX40 agonist ivuxolimab in advanced cancers. At the level of the study: The drug used for patients, ivuxolimab, was an agonistic anti-OX40 (CD134) antibody. The dose-escalation cohort had hepatocellular carcinoma, melanoma, renal cell or head and neck cancer.

Measured with immunoSEQ multiplex PCR; TCRdb has only the in-frame clones, and not every one. Among around 100,000 clones listed, less than 95% were seen once. The CDR3 spans 16 residues. Blood was sampled at baseline, cycle 4 day 1, and cycle 7 day 1. The TCR sequence derives from an adult with an advanced solid tumor such as melanoma, head and neck, liver or kidney cancer. The chain employs TRBV21-1 and TRBJ2-7. TRBV21-1 is a known pseudogene. Sample: CD4+ or CD8+ T cells sorted from blood, taken in a trial of the OX40 agonist ivuxolimab. The CDR3 nucleotides are TGTGCCAGCAGCAAAGACAGTAGGGACGTATACTACGAGCAGTACTTC. Translation: CASSKDSRDVYYEQYF.